The sequence of this T cell receptor beta chain was determined in a study of T cell responses to AZD1222 COVID-19 vaccine. Study as a whole: Timing groups of about 4 and about 12 weeks for second doses were pooled. Study-level findings and limits: A reported finding is that nearly half of spike-specific TCRs target unmutated variant regions. It was only six AZD1222 recipients who were seropositive at baseline. A rise in Spike-specific TCR breadth and depth followed two AZD1222 doses.

Trimming shortened V by 0 bases and J by 0 bases, and 13 bases separated the two germline ends. The length of the CDR3 is 17 residues. Germline V gene data show CDR1 as SGHNT and CDR2 as YYREEE (reference sequence). To note about this clone: Its matching antigen is unknown.

The method was immunoSEQ multiplex PCR; TCRdb's version includes in-frame clones alone and lacks a portion of them. The sample records tens of thousands of clones, approximately 91% being singletons. This sequence was found in an adult in good health. The chain couples TRBV5-4 to TRBJ1-3; no clear D. The sequencing here drew on peripheral blood, taken on day 0 of AZD1222 vaccination. The CDR3, as DNA: TGTGCCAGCAGCTTGGGCCGTGGATTCAGCTCTGGAAACACCATATATTTT. As protein: CASSLGRGFSSGNTIYF.